This T cell receptor beta chain emerged from a study of shared clonotypes between healthy human individuals. Germline V gene data show CDR1 as MDHEN and CDR2 as SYDVKM. Between the trimmed V and J ends, which lost 0 bases and 5 bases, there was a span of 7 bases. The CDR3 covers 13 residues. Clones were read by immunoSEQ multiplex PCR, and TCRdb kept only the in-frame ones, dropping some. The sample comprises fewer than 550,000 clones, 60% to 80% of which are singletons, and around 13% rests with the top ten. The sequencing sample was made of PBMCs. The chain combines TRBV28 with TRBJ1-1, with D perhaps matching TRBD1 (6 bases). The source of this sequence is a woman aged 40 to 50 in good health. Some clones in this sample may be carry-over from other donors' samples. The CDR3: CASSLWDRTEAFF. The DNA for the CDR3 is TGTGCCAGCAGTTTATGGGACAGAACTGAAGCTTTCTTT.